Presented here are 9 T cell receptor beta chains from one specimen sequenced in a study of metastatic and nonmetastatic thyroid tumors. Using MiXCR, TCRdb re-called clones from the PCR reads. The sample lists roughly 5,200 clones; 25% to 35% were seen once. All patients were untreated before thyroid surgery. Sequenced input: adjacent normal tissue. The receptors originated from a female donor with papillary thyroid cancer or a benign thyroid nodule (not recorded which). Some clones in this sample may be carry-over from other donors' samples.

This clone is medium-sized by share. V gene TRBV2 combines with J gene TRBJ2-1; 7 bases agree with TRBD1. The CDR3 covers 13 residues. Germline lookup yields CDR1 SNHLY and CDR2 FYNNEI. J was trimmed by 8 bases and V by 10 bases; bases with no gene match: 11. The CDR3 here is CATKGTEGDEQFF. CDR3 coding DNA: TGTGCCACCAAAGGGACAGAGGGGGATGAGCAGTTCTTC.

On this clone itself: One end of the junction fails to match germline, which may point to a read error. The chain joins TRBV9 to TRBJ2-7; D not resolved. Germline lookup yields CDR1 SGDLS and CDR2 YYNGEE. CDR3 size: 14 residues. The CDR3 sequence is CASTVRQPTYEQYF. In DNA, the CDR3 is TGTGCCAGCACCGTAAGGCAGCCAACCTACGAGCAGTACTTC.

Worth noting for this clone: A much larger clone differs by one base, so this may be a read error. V is TRBV12-3 or TRBV12-4 and J is TRBJ1-1; D remains ambiguous. CDR3 length: 12 residues. Trimming removed 3 bases at V and 4 bases at J, with 6 bases between. The CDR3 is CASSFGTTEAFF. CDR3 sequence (DNA): TGTGCCAGCAGTTTCGGCACCACTGAAGCTTTCTTT.

Only a few counts were recorded for this clone. The rearrangement uses TRBV28 and TRBJ1-2; no firm D call. The CDR3 consists of 13 residues. The germline V gene has CDR1 MDHEN and CDR2 SYDVKM. V was clipped by 3 bases and J by 8 bases, with 13 bases between them. The DNA of the CDR3 is TGTGCCAGCAGTTTGGGGTACTTTAGCGGCTACACCTTC. This sequence encodes CASSLGYFSGYTF.

The V gene is TRBV11-2, the J gene TRBJ1-1, with D possibly matching TRBD1 (5 bases). CDR1 is SGHAT, CDR2 FQNNGV, per germline. V dropped 3 bases and J dropped 6 bases, with 11 bases sitting between them. The CDR3 runs 13 residues. The CDR3 DNA follows: TGTGCCAGCAGCTTCGGGCCCAGGGCTGAAGCTTTCTTT. Translation: CASSFGPRAEAFF.

V and J are TRBV24-1 and TRBJ2-5; the D gene could be TRBD1 or TRBD2 (6 bases each). Germline lookup yields CDR1 KGHDR and CDR2 SFDVKD. The CDR3 runs to 16 residues. V was cut by 1 base and J by 1 base, with 12 bases left in between. The CDR3 region is CATSDFGGGLQETQYF. In DNA form, the CDR3 reads TGTGCCACCAGTGATTTTGGAGGGGGACTCCAAGAGACCCAGTACTTC.

By proportion, this clone is large (0.1 to 1%). The genes are TRBV28 and TRBJ2-1; 10 positions match TRBD2. Germline CDR1 MDHEN, CDR2 SYDVKM. There are 18 residues in the CDR3. The ends lost 3 bases at V and 3 bases at J; junction bases unmatched: 11. The CDR3 DNA is TGTGCCAGCAGTTTTGGTAGCGGGAGGCGCCTTGGCTACAATGAGCAGTTCTTC. It specifies CASSFGSGRRLGYNEQFF.

For this clone: Being one base from a much bigger clone, this may be a read error. This rearrangement joins TRBV4-1 to TRBJ1-2; 12 bases agree with TRBD1. Germline values: CDR1 MGHRA, CDR2 YSYEKL. CDR3 length equals 16 residues. CDR3 nucleotide sequence: TGCGCCAGCAGCCAAGATGAGGGACAGGGGGCCTATGTCTACACCTTC. It specifies CASSQDEGQGAYVYTF.

This clone was counted between two and nine times. This may come from a read error, since a much larger clone is one base off. V gene TRBV6-1 combines with J gene TRBJ1-4, with D tentatively TRBD1 (6 bases). The CDR3 consists of 14 residues. CDR1 MNHNS and CDR2 SASEGT come from the germline V gene. The CDR3 nucleotides are TGTGCCAGCAGCCGACAGGCAACTAATGAAAAAATGTTTTTT. Protein product: CASSRQATNEKMFF.